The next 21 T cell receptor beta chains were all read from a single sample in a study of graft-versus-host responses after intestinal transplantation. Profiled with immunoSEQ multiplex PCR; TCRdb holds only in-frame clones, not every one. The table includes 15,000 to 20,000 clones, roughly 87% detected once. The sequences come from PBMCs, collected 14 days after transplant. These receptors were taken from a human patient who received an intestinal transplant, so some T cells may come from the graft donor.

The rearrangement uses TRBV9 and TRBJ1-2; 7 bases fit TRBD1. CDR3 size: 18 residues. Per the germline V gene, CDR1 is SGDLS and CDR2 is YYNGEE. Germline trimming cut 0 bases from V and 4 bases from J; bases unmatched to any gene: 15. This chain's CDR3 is CASSVGDRDRNFFYGYTF. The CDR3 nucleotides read TGTGCCAGCAGCGTAGGCGACCGGGACAGAAATTTTTTCTATGGCTACACCTTC.

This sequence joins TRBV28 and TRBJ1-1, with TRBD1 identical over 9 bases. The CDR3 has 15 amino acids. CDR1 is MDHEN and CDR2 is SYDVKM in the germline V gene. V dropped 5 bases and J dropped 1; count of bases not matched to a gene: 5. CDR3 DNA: TGTGCCAGCAGTCCCACAGGGGGCGCGAACACTGAAGCTTTCTTT. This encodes CASSPTGGANTEAFF.

The CDR3 coding sequence is TGTGCCAGCAGCTTGGGACTGAACACTGAAGCTTTCTTT. It yields the protein CASSLGLNTEAFF. The chain links TRBV5-4 to TRBJ1-1; no clear D. V gave up 0 bases and J gave up 0 bases, with 3 bases separating them. The CDR3 extends over 13 amino acids. Germline lookup yields CDR1 SGHNT and CDR2 YYREEE (reference sequence).

The DNA of the CDR3 is TGTGCCAGCAGCTCGAGCGGGACAGCCTACAATGAGCAGTTCTTC. Translated: CASSSSGTAYNEQFF. This rearrangement joins TRBV9 to TRBJ2-1; D is possibly TRBD1 or TRBD2 (7 bases each). This CDR3 spans 15 amino acids. V lost 4 bases, J lost 2 bases, and 13 bases lay in between. Germline V gene lookup returns CDR1 SGDLS and CDR2 YYNGEE. Complete variable domain (other parts from reference TRBV9 and TRBJ2-1): DSGVTQTPKHLITATGQRVTLRCSPRSGDLSVYWYQQSLDQGLQFLIQYYNGEERAKGNILERFSAQQFPDLHSELNLSSLELGDSALYFCASSSSGTAYNEQFFGPGTRLTVL.

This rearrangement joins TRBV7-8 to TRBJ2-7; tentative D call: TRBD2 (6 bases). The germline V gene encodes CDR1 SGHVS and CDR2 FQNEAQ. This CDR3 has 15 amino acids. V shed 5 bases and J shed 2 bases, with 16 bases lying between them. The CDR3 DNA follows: TGTGCCAGCAGCCTGGAAGACTCGGGGGCCTACGAGCAGTACTTC. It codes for CASSLEDSGAYEQYF.

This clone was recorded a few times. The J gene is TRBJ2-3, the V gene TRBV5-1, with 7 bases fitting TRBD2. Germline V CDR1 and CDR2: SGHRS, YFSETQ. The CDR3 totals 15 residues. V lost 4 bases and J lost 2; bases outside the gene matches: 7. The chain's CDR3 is CASSPAGPNTDTQYF. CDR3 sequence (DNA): TGCGCCAGCAGCCCAGCGGGGCCTAACACAGATACGCAGTATTTT.

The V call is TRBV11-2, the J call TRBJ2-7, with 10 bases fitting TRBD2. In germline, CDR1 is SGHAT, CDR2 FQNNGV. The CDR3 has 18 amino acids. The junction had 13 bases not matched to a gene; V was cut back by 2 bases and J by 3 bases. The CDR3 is CASSLPTSRLAGVYEQYF. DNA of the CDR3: TGTGCCAGCAGCTTACCTACCTCCCGGCTAGCGGGAGTCTACGAGCAGTACTTC.

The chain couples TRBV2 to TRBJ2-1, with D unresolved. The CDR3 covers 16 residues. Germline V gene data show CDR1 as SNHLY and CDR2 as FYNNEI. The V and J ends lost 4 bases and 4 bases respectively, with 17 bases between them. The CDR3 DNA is TGTGCCAGCAGTGCAGGCCTCCAACTACTTTACAATGAGCAGTTCTTC. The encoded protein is CASSAGLQLLYNEQFF.

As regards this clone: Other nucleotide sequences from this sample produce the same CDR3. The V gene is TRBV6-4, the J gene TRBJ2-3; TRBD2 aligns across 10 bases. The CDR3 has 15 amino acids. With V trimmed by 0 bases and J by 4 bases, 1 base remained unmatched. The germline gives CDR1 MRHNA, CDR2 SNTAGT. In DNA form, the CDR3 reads TGTGCCAGCAGTGACTCGCTAGCGGGGGCAGATACGCAGTATTTT. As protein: CASSDSLAGADTQYF.

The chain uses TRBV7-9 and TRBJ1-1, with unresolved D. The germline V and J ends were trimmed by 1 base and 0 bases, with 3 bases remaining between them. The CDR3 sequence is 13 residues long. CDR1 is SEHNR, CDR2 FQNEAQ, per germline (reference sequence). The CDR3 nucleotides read TGTGCCAGCAGCTTAGTAATGAACACTGAAGCTTTCTTT. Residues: CASSLVMNTEAFF.

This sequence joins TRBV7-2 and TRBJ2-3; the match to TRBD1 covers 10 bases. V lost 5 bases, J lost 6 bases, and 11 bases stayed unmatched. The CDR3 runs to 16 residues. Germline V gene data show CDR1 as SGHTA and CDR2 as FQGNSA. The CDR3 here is CASSRWPSTGGDTQYF. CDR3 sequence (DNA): TGTGCCAGCAGCCGTTGGCCTTCGACAGGGGGCGATACGCAGTATTTT.

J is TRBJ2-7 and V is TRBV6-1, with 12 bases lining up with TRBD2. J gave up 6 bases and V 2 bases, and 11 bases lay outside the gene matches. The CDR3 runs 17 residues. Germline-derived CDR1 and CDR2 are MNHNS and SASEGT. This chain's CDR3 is CASSEPSRLAGVSEQYF. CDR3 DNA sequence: TGTGCCAGCAGTGAACCCTCCCGACTAGCGGGAGTAAGCGAGCAGTACTTC.

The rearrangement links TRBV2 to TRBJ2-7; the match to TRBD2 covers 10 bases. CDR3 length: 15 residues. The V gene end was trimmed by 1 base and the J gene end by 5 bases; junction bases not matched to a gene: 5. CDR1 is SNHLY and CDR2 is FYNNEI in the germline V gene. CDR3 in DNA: TGTGCCAGCAGTGAAGGGGCTAGCGGGAGCAACGAGCAGTACTTC. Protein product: CASSEGASGSNEQYF.

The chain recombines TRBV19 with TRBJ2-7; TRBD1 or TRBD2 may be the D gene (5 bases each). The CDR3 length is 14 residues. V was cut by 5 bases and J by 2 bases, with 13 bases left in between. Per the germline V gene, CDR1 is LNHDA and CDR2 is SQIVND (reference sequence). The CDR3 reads CASSPRGAPYEQYF. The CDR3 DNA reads TGTGCCAGTAGTCCCCGGGGCGCGCCCTACGAGCAGTACTTC.

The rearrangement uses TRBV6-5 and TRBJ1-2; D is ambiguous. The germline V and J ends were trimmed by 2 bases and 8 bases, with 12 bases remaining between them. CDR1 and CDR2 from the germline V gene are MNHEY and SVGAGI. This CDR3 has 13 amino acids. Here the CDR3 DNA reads TGTGCCAGCAGTTACGGCGGTTATGAGGGCTACACCTTC. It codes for CASSYGGYEGYTF.

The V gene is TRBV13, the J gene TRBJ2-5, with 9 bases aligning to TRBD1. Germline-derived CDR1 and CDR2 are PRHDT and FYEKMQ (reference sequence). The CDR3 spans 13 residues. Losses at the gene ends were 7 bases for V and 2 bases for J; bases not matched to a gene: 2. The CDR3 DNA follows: TGTGCCAGCAAGGGACAGGGACAAGAGACCCAGTACTTC. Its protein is CASKGQGQETQYF. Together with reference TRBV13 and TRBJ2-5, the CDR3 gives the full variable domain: AAGVIQSPRHLIKEKRETATLKCYPIPRHDTVYWYQQGPGQDPQFLISFYEKMQSDKGSIPDRFSAQQFSDYHSELNMSSLELGDSALYFCASKGQGQETQYFGPGTRLLVL.

DNA for the CDR3: TGTGCCAGCAGAGACAGGGGGCGAGAGACCCAGTACTTC. Encoded protein: CASRDRGRETQYF. This rearrangement joins TRBV6-1 to TRBJ2-5, with 10 bases aligning to TRBD1. In germline, CDR1 is MNHNS, CDR2 SASEGT. Trimming removed 6 bases from V and 4 bases from J; junction bases left unmatched: 2. CDR3 size: 13 residues.

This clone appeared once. The CDR3 protein is CASSSFGTSDADTQYF. The CDR3, as DNA: TGTGCCAGCAGCTCGTTTGGGACTAGCGACGCAGATACGCAGTATTTT. The V gene is TRBV7-8, the J gene TRBJ2-3, with TRBD2 identical over 10 bases. Germline V gene lookup returns CDR1 SGHVS and CDR2 FQNEAQ. CDR3 length equals 16 residues. V shed 4 bases, J shed 4 bases, and the junction held 8 bases outside the gene matches.

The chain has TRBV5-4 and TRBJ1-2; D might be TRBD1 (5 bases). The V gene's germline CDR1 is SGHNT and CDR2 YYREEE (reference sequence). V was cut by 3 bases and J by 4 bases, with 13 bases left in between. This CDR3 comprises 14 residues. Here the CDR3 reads CASSWGTATYGYTF. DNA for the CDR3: TGTGCCAGCAGCTGGGGGACTGCGACCTATGGCTACACCTTC.

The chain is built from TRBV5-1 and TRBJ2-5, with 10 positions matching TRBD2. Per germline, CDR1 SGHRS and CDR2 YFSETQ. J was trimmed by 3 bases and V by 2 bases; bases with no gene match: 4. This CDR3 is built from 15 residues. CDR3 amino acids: CASSFGTSVKETQYF. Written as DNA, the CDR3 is TGCGCCAGCAGCTTCGGGACTAGCGTAAAAGAGACCCAGTACTTC.

CDR3 DNA sequence: TGTGCCAGCAGTAAGAGCAATCAGCCCCAGCATTTT. Translated, it gives CASSKSNQPQHF. This chain connects TRBV5-8 to TRBJ1-5; no clear D. This CDR3 has 12 amino acids. Germline V CDR1 and CDR2: SGHTS, YDEGEE. Trimming removed 5 bases from V and 1 base from J, with 4 bases in between.